Below are 26 T cell receptor beta chains sequenced from a single sample in a study of blood T cell repertoires in COVID-19. Data came from immunoSEQ multiplex PCR; TCRdb stores just in-frame clones and leaves some out. Of about 380,000 clones listed, 85% are singletons. The sample comprised peripheral blood. The receptors were gathered from a woman under 30 with acute or convalescent COVID-19.

The gene calls are TRBV18 and TRBJ1-2; tentatively, D is TRBD1 (5 bases). Per the germline V gene, CDR1 is KGHSH and CDR2 is LQKENI. The V end lost 3 bases, the J end lost 6 bases, and 17 bases lay between the germline ends. There are 15 residues in the CDR3. The CDR3: CASSPSGLSDNGYTF. The CDR3 DNA follows: TGTGCCAGCTCACCGTCAGGGCTATCGGATAATGGCTACACCTTC.

This clone showed up just once. The chain couples TRBV11-2 to TRBJ2-5, with a possible D match to TRBD2 (5 bases). Trimming pared 5 bases from V and 5 bases from J, leaving 15 bases between. The germline CDR1 and CDR2 sequences are SGHAT and FQNNGV. This CDR3 is 14 amino acids long. The CDR3 coding sequence is TGTGCCAGCAGCCTCAGAGGGCCGTGGGAGACCCAGTACTTC. This sequence encodes CASSLRGPWETQYF.

This rearrangement joins TRBV4-2 to TRBJ1-2; 7 bases are shared with TRBD1. The germline V gene has CDR1 LGHNA and CDR2 YNFKEQ. With 5 bases clipped from V and 3 bases from J, the junction kept 3 bases outside the gene matches. This CDR3 spans 13 amino acids. The CDR3 sequence: CASSVQGDYGYTF. CDR3 nucleotides: TGTGCCAGCAGCGTTCAGGGGGACTATGGCTACACCTTC.

This clone was recorded once. The chain is built from TRBV4-1 and TRBJ2-5, with D perhaps matching TRBD1 (5 bases). Per germline, CDR1 MGHRA and CDR2 YSYEKL. This CDR3 has 15 residues. Deletions cut 3 bases from V and 6 bases from J, with 17 bases between. The CDR3 loop reads CASSQDSRDLQTQYF. The CDR3 DNA is TGCGCCAGCAGCCAGGATTCCAGGGATCTACAGACCCAGTACTTC.

The chain uses TRBV6-5 and TRBJ2-2, with 7 bases lining up with TRBD2. Trimming took 5 bases from V and 0 from J; bases not matched to a gene: 3. The CDR3 is made up of 15 amino acids. From germline, CDR1 is MNHEY and CDR2 SVGAGI. The CDR3 region has the DNA TGTGCCAGCAGTCTACTAGCGCCGAACACCGGGGAGCTGTTTTTT. This codes for CASSLLAPNTGELFF.

The chain has TRBV12-3 or TRBV12-4 and TRBJ1-2; maybe TRBD1 (5 bases). The CDR3 has 12 residues. V lost 2 bases and J 8 bases, leaving 9 bases between the germline ends. This CDR3 is CASSLTGDGYTF. The CDR3 nucleotides read TGTGCCAGCAGTTTAACAGGAGACGGCTACACCTTC.

The V call is TRBV9, the J call TRBJ2-1; D call uncertain. Germline assignment: CDR1 SGDLS and CDR2 YYNGEE. The germline V and J ends were trimmed by 2 bases and 0 bases, with 6 bases remaining between them. The length of the CDR3 is 14 residues. The CDR3 nucleotides are TGTGCCAGCAGCGTTGAGAGCTCCTACAATGAGCAGTTCTTC. Protein product: CASSVESSYNEQFF.

The rearrangement joins TRBV15 to TRBJ2-3; D is unresolved. The V gene lost 5 bases and the J gene lost 2 bases, with 14 bases spanning the gap. Germline assignment: CDR1 LNHNV and CDR2 YYDKDF (reference sequence). This CDR3 has 15 residues. The CDR3 sequence: CATSGASRLTDTQYF. The CDR3 DNA reads TGTGCCACCAGCGGCGCCTCTAGACTCACAGATACGCAGTATTTT.

The chain has TRBV2 and TRBJ1-6; TRBD1 might be the D (5 bases). Germline V gene sequence: CDR1 SNHLY, CDR2 FYNNEI. V was cut by 6 bases and J by 9 bases, with 18 bases left in between. This CDR3 spans 15 amino acids. The CDR3 DNA follows: TGTGCCAGCAGACCCGACAGTGAAAGGCGTTCACCCCTCCACTTT. It specifies CASRPDSERRSPLHF.

The rearrangement uses TRBV5-4 and TRBJ2-7, with TRBD2 matching 11 bases. The junction had 5 bases not matched to a gene; V was cut back by 2 bases and J by 7 bases. CDR3 size: 14 residues. Germline-derived CDR1 and CDR2 are SGHNT and YYREEE (reference sequence). The CDR3 bases are TGTGCCAGCAGCTTTAGCGGGAGGGCTGGGGAGCAGTACTTC. This codes for CASSFSGRAGEQYF. Full variable domain (remainder filled in from reference TRBV5-4 and TRBJ2-7): ETGVTQSPTHLIKTRGQQVTLRCSSQSGHNTVSWYQQALGQGPQFIFQYYREEENGRGNFPPRFSGLQFPNYSSELNVNALELDDSALYLCASSFSGRAGEQYFGPGTRLTVT.

This rearrangement joins TRBV5-8 to TRBJ1-2; tentatively, D is TRBD1 (6 bases). The CDR3 spans 13 residues. Germline CDR1 and CDR2: SGHTS and YDEGEE. V dropped 9 bases and J dropped 4 bases, with 16 bases sitting between them. The CDR3 nucleotides are TGTGCCACCGCACAGGGTATGGGCTATGGCTACACCTTC. This sequence encodes CATAQGMGYGYTF.

V and J are TRBV6-5 and TRBJ2-3; 12 bases match TRBD2. V lost 8 bases and J lost 4; bases outside the gene matches: 7. The CDR3 spans 15 residues. CDR1 is MNHEY and CDR2 is SVGAGI in the germline V gene. CDR3 sequence: CASFRLAGEPDTQYF. The CDR3, as DNA: TGTGCCAGCTTTAGACTAGCGGGAGAACCAGATACGCAGTATTTT.

This chain connects TRBV5-1 to TRBJ2-1; TRBD2 matches at 10 bases. Per germline, CDR1 SGHRS and CDR2 YFSETQ. The CDR3 has 16 residues. Trimming cost V 4 bases and J 6 bases; bases outside gene matches: 10. The CDR3 DNA reads TGCGCCAGCAGCCCGCCGGGGAGCGGGAGGGGCAATGAGCAGTTCTTC. Encoded protein: CASSPPGSGRGNEQFF.

The genes are TRBV5-6 and TRBJ2-1; D possibly corresponds to TRBD2 (5 bases). The CDR3 runs 14 residues. The V gene's germline CDR1 is SGHDT and CDR2 YYEEEE. V dropped 4 bases and J dropped 8 bases, with 16 bases sitting between them. CDR3 protein: CASSRGLDTDEQFF. The CDR3 bases are TGTGCCAGCAGCCGCGGACTGGATACGGATGAGCAGTTCTTC.

The J gene is TRBJ1-4, the V gene TRBV4-1; 8 bases are a match to TRBD1. Germline values: CDR1 MGHRA, CDR2 YSYEKL. V trimming: 0 bases; J trimming: 6 bases; junction bases outside the gene matches: 12. This CDR3 is built from 18 residues. Written as DNA, the CDR3 is TGCGCCAGCAGCCAAGAGGTCCTGGACAGGGAATCGGATGAAAAACTGTTTTTT. It encodes CASSQEVLDRESDEKLFF.

The chain links TRBV19 to TRBJ2-5, with 7 positions matching TRBD1. CDR1 and CDR2 from the germline V gene are LNHDA and SQIVND (reference sequence). After removal of 3 bases from V and 3 bases from J, the junction contained 4 bases not matched to a gene. The CDR3 contains 14 residues. The CDR3 DNA reads TGTGCCAGTAGTATCTCAGGGGGAAAAGAGACCCAGTACTTC. Translating gives CASSISGGKETQYF.

CDR3 coding DNA: TGTGCCAGCAGTGACAGCCAAGAGACCCAGTACTTC. Its translation: CASSDSQETQYF. This chain joins TRBV28 and TRBJ2-5; perhaps TRBD1 as D (5 bases). Germline CDR1 and CDR2: MDHEN and SYDVKM. Between the trimmed V and J ends, which lost 5 bases and 1 base, there was a span of 5 bases. The CDR3 runs to 12 residues.

This clone showed up just a few times. The CDR3 DNA is TGTGCCAGCAGCATAGGGACTAGCGAAGAGACCCAGTACTTC. Its protein product is CASSIGTSEETQYF. The gene calls are TRBV9 and TRBJ2-5; 10 bases match TRBD2. Losses at the gene ends were 4 bases for V and 3 bases for J; bases not matched to a gene: 3. Per the germline V gene, CDR1 is SGDLS and CDR2 is YYNGEE. The CDR3 sequence is 14 residues long.

The chain employs TRBV10-1 and TRBJ2-1, with 11 bases aligning to TRBD2. V lost 0 bases and J lost 7; bases outside the gene matches: 5. Germline values: CDR1 WNHNN, CDR2 SYGVQD (reference sequence). This CDR3 is 16 amino acids long. In DNA form, the CDR3 reads TGCGCCAGCAGTGAGTCTAGCGGGAGGGCACGGAATGAGCAGTTCTTC. Protein: CASSESSGRARNEQFF.

This clone appeared a few times. The chain uses TRBV5-1 and TRBJ1-1; 7 bases align to TRBD1. This CDR3 spans 15 amino acids. Germline V CDR1 and CDR2: SGHRS, YFSETQ. V was clipped by 4 bases and J by 4 bases; unmatched bases: 10. CDR3 sequence (DNA): TGCGCCAGCAGCCATGAAACAGGGGTAAGCACTGAAGCTTTCTTT. Its protein product is CASSHETGVSTEAFF. Complete variable domain (other parts from reference TRBV5-1 and TRBJ1-1): KAGVTQTPRYLIKTRGQQVTLSCSPISGHRSVSWYQQTPGQGLQFLFEYFSETQRNKGNFPGRFSGRQFSNSRSEMNVSTLELGDSALYLCASSHETGVSTEAFFGQGTRLTVV.

This chain joins TRBV19 and TRBJ2-5, with a possible D match to TRBD2 (6 bases). The germline CDR1 and CDR2 sequences are LNHDA and SQIVND (reference sequence). The germline V and J ends were trimmed by 2 bases and 5 bases, with 12 bases remaining between them. The CDR3 spans 14 residues. The CDR3 is CASSINAGRETQYF. For the CDR3, the DNA is TGTGCCAGTAGTATAAACGCGGGGCGGGAGACCCAGTACTTC.

The J gene is TRBJ1-1, the V gene TRBV7-9, with a tentative D call TRBD1 (5 bases). The length of the CDR3 is 14 residues. V lost 3 bases, J lost 5 bases, and 13 bases lay in between. CDR1 and CDR2 from the germline V gene are SEHNR and FQNEAQ (reference sequence). CDR3: CASSLVWGVTEAFF. The CDR3, as DNA: TGTGCCAGCAGCTTGGTCTGGGGGGTGACTGAAGCTTTCTTT.

The rearrangement links TRBV5-5 to TRBJ1-6; weak D call: TRBD1 (6 bases). In germline, CDR1 is SGHKS, CDR2 YYEKEE (reference sequence). The V gene lost 0 bases and the J gene lost 5 bases, with 9 bases spanning the gap. The CDR3 consists of 15 residues. The CDR3 DNA reads TGTGCCAGCAGCTTGGGACAGGAAAATAATTCACCCCTCCACTTT. It encodes CASSLGQENNSPLHF.

This clone was observed a single time. The chain has TRBV18 and TRBJ2-7; D perhaps matches TRBD2 (5 bases). The CDR3 has 14 amino acids. CDR1 is KGHSH, CDR2 LQKENI, per germline. V gave up 0 bases and J gave up 3 bases, with 9 bases separating them. CDR3 DNA sequence: TGTGCCAGCTCACCACCCACGGGGAGCTACGAGCAGTACTTC. It is translated as CASSPPTGSYEQYF.

This clone was observed a single time. The rearrangement links TRBV4-2 to TRBJ1-1; the D is unclear. Germline CDR1 is LGHNA and CDR2 is YNFKEQ. V lost 1 base and J lost 4, with 10 bases in between. The CDR3 covers 14 residues. CDR3 nucleotides: TGTGCCAGCAGCCAAGTGGCGGGCCCCACTGAAGCTTTCTTT. Protein product: CASSQVAGPTEAFF.

V and J are TRBV6-5 and TRBJ2-1; D is possibly TRBD1 (6 bases). Trimming stripped 4 bases from V and 9 bases from J, with 10 bases between. Germline CDR1 reads MNHEY; CDR2 reads SVGAGI. CDR3 size: 12 residues. CDR3 nucleotide sequence: TGTGCCAGCAGTTTACAGGGAATTGAGCAGTTCTTC. Protein sequence: CASSLQGIEQFF.